Below, 21 T cell receptor beta chains from the same sample are listed, as sequenced in a study of T cell responses to AZD1222 COVID-19 vaccine. Generated by immunoSEQ multiplex PCR, the TCRdb table keeps only in-frame clones and is missing some. The sample carries nearly 110,000 clones, almost 90% recorded once. The starting material was peripheral blood, obtained on day 0 of AZD1222 vaccination. These receptors were taken from an adult in good health.

J is TRBJ1-6 and V is TRBV27; D is perhaps TRBD1 (5 bases). The V and J ends lost 5 bases and 8 bases respectively, with 22 bases between them. The length of the CDR3 is 17 residues. CDR1 and CDR2 (germline): MNHEY, SMNVEV (reference sequence). The CDR3 region is CASSIVRAGLRDSPLHF. The CDR3 bases are TGTGCCAGCAGTATCGTTAGGGCAGGGCTTCGTGATTCACCCCTCCACTTT.

The chain uses TRBV7-2 and TRBJ1-2, with TRBD1 matching 7 bases. With 6 bases clipped from V and 4 bases from J, the junction kept 8 bases outside the gene matches. Germline V lookup: CDR1 SGHTA, CDR2 FQGNSA. CDR3 length equals 14 residues. CDR3 in DNA: TGTGCCAGCAGTTCTTCAGGGGGGACCTATGGCTACACCTTC. This codes for CASSSSGGTYGYTF.

The V and J genes are TRBV12-5 and TRBJ2-7; D is unresolved. V dropped 2 bases and J dropped 4 bases, with 9 bases sitting between them. CDR1 LGHNT and CDR2 FRNRAP come from the germline V gene. The CDR3 spans 13 residues. CDR3 loop: CASGLNMIYEQYF. CDR3 nucleotides: TGTGCTAGTGGTTTGAACATGATTTACGAGCAGTACTTC.

The DNA of the CDR3 is TGTGCCAGTAGTCTCCTCGGGCTCGTACCACGGTCGGACACTGAAGCTTTCTTT. It yields the protein CASSLLGLVPRSDTEAFF. The chain recombines TRBV19 with TRBJ1-1; D not certain. Trimming removed 5 bases from V and 3 bases from J, with 25 bases in between. This CDR3 comprises 18 residues. Germline lookup yields CDR1 LNHDA and CDR2 SQIVND (reference sequence).

The gene calls are TRBV5-1 and TRBJ1-1; maybe TRBD1 (5 bases). Trimming left V 4 bases short and J 1 base short, with 20 bases between. Germline V gene sequence: CDR1 SGHRS, CDR2 YFSETQ. This CDR3 comprises 17 residues. The CDR3 DNA reads TGCGCCAGCAGCACTCAGGGTCTCGGGCGCTCGAACACTGAAGCTTTCTTT. The encoded protein is CASSTQGLGRSNTEAFF. Looking up the rest from reference TRBV5-1 and TRBJ1-1 gives the full variable domain: KAGVTQTPRYLIKTRGQQVTLSCSPISGHRSVSWYQQTPGQGLQFLFEYFSETQRNKGNFPGRFSGRQFSNSRSEMNVSTLELGDSALYLCASSTQGLGRSNTEAFFGQGTRLTVV.

V and J are TRBV28 and TRBJ1-4; a possible D gene is TRBD1 (5 bases). The CDR3 extends over 13 amino acids. V lost 7 bases and J lost 7, with 13 bases in between. Looked up from germline, CDR1 is MDHEN and CDR2 is SYDVKM. CDR3 amino acids: CASTPGGGEKLFF. Here the CDR3 DNA reads TGTGCCAGCACTCCGGGGGGAGGTGAAAAACTGTTTTTT.

V and J are TRBV18 and TRBJ2-7; a weak D match, TRBD2 (5 bases). The CDR3 spans 15 residues. Germline-derived CDR1 and CDR2 are KGHSH and LQKENI. V was cut by 5 bases and J by 3 bases, with 17 bases left in between. The CDR3 reads CASSTGGGLIYEQYF. Written as DNA, the CDR3 is TGTGCCAGCTCAACGGGTGGCGGGTTGATCTACGAGCAGTACTTC.

The V and J genes are TRBV19 and TRBJ1-1; a weak D match, TRBD1 (6 bases). Trimming took off 10 bases at V and 0 bases at J, with 15 bases between the two ends. The CDR3 is 14 residues long. CDR1 and CDR2 from the germline V gene are LNHDA and SQIVND (reference sequence). The CDR3 DNA sequence: TGTGCCATCTCCAGGGGAGGAATGAACACTGAAGCTTTCTTT. Its protein is CAISRGGMNTEAFF.

The chain couples TRBV4-1 to TRBJ1-1; D call uncertain. Trimming took 1 base from V and 5 from J, leaving 8 bases between them. This CDR3 region has 13 residues. Per germline, CDR1 MGHRA and CDR2 YSYEKL. The CDR3 protein is CASSQGRTTEAFF. Here the CDR3 DNA reads TGCGCCAGCAGCCAAGGACGAACTACTGAAGCTTTCTTT.

This chain links TRBV6-5 with TRBJ2-3; 9 bases are shared with TRBD2. The germline V gene encodes CDR1 MNHEY and CDR2 SVGAGI. This CDR3 has 15 amino acids. With 4 bases clipped from V and 0 bases from J, the junction kept 2 bases outside the gene matches. The CDR3 reads CASSWLAGSTDTQYF. As DNA, the CDR3 is TGTGCCAGCAGTTGGCTAGCGGGGAGCACAGATACGCAGTATTTT.

The rearrangement joins TRBV7-8 to TRBJ2-5; D gene unclear. This CDR3 comprises 11 residues. With 5 bases removed from V and 8 bases from J, the gap between germline ends came to 9 bases. The germline V gene encodes CDR1 SGHVS and CDR2 FQNEAQ. CDR3 loop: CASSLRVTQYF. The DNA for the CDR3 is TGTGCCAGCAGCCTCCGGGTAACCCAGTACTTC.

The chain couples TRBV6-5 to TRBJ1-1; D unresolved. Germline CDR1 is MNHEY and CDR2 is SVGAGI. V was cut by 7 bases and J by 0 bases, with 9 bases left in between. The CDR3 sequence is 13 residues long. The CDR3 sequence: CASKNQVNTEAFF. Here the CDR3 DNA reads TGTGCCAGCAAAAATCAGGTGAACACTGAAGCTTTCTTT.

This clone was observed once. This rearrangement joins TRBV29-1 to TRBJ2-7; D may correspond to TRBD1 or TRBD2 (5 bases each). Germline CDR1 SQVTM, CDR2 ANQGSEA. The CDR3 contains 14 residues. V lost 6 bases and J 0 bases, leaving 15 bases between the germline ends. The CDR3: CSVGDRRSSYEQYF. In DNA form, the CDR3 reads TGCAGCGTAGGGGACCGCAGGAGCTCCTACGAGCAGTACTTC.

This rearrangement joins TRBV25-1 to TRBJ1-6; D is uncertain. The CDR3 runs 11 residues. The V end lost 4 bases, the J end lost 9 bases, and 4 bases lay between the germline ends. The germline CDR1 and CDR2 sequences are MGHDK and SYGVNS. The CDR3 nucleotides read TGTGCCAGCAGTGCGGGTTCACCCCTCCACTTT. Encoded protein: CASSAGSPLHF.

J is TRBJ1-6 and V is TRBV7-9; D gene uncertain. Germline values: CDR1 SEHNR, CDR2 FQNEAQ (reference sequence). The CDR3 extends over 15 amino acids. The germline V and J ends were trimmed by 5 bases and 5 bases, with 13 bases remaining between them. The CDR3 nucleotides read TGTGCCAGCAGCCCCCCGGTAGGCAATAATTCACCCCTCCACTTT. Amino acids: CASSPPVGNNSPLHF.

The chain couples TRBV14 to TRBJ2-1, with D possibly being TRBD1 (6 bases). V was shortened by 4 bases and J by 9 bases, with 19 bases between the two germline ends. Germline values: CDR1 SGHDN, CDR2 FVKESK. There are 15 residues in the CDR3. The CDR3 spells CASSLLTGFHGEQFF. The CDR3 DNA is TGTGCCAGCAGCCTCCTTACAGGGTTTCATGGTGAGCAGTTCTTC. The variable domain in full, completed from reference TRBV14 and TRBJ2-1, reads EAGVTQFPSHSVIEKGQTVTLRCDPISGHDNLYWYRRVMGKEIKFLLHFVKESKQDESGMPNNRFLAERTGGTYSTLKVQPAELEDSGVYFCASSLLTGFHGEQFFGPGTRLTVL.

The V call is TRBV7-6, the J call TRBJ2-7, with TRBD2 identical over 12 bases. V shed 4 bases, J shed 0 bases, and the junction held 4 bases outside the gene matches. The CDR3 is 16 amino acids. Per the germline V gene, CDR1 is SGHVS and CDR2 is FNYEAQ. For the CDR3, the DNA is TGTGCCAGCAGCTCCCTGACTAGCGGGAGCTCCTACGAGCAGTACTTC. Amino acids: CASSSLTSGSSYEQYF.

The chain employs TRBV7-3 and TRBJ2-7, with D possibly TRBD1 on 7 matching bases. Looked up from germline, CDR1 is SGHTA and CDR2 is FQGTGA. This CDR3 is built from 15 residues. V lost 5 bases to trimming and J lost 0 bases, with 14 bases between them. Written as DNA, the CDR3 is TGTGCCAGCAGCCAGGGGGGACAGCTCTCCTACGAGCAGTACTTC. As protein: CASSQGGQLSYEQYF.

This clone was counted only a few times. The chain uses TRBV6-1 and TRBJ1-2; D gene ambiguous. This CDR3 spans 17 amino acids. The ends were cut back, 4 bases at V and 4 bases at J, with 22 bases in the middle. CDR1 MNHNS and CDR2 SASEGT come from the germline V gene. The CDR3 sequence: CASSVRRTYGRIYGYTF. The CDR3 coding sequence is TGTGCCAGCAGTGTACGACGAACCTACGGACGGATCTATGGCTACACCTTC.

The rearrangement uses TRBV2 and TRBJ2-1; 7 nucleotides line up with TRBD2. From germline, CDR1 is SNHLY and CDR2 FYNNEI. Trimming at V came to 5 bases and at J to 4 bases, leaving 8 bases not matched to a gene. The CDR3 consists of 15 residues. The CDR3 DNA reads as TGTGCCAGCAGTTCGTCCAGCGGGATTTACAATGAGCAGTTCTTC. Translating it yields CASSSSSGIYNEQFF.

This clone showed up just once. The CDR3 nucleotides are TGCGCCAGCATAGAACCGGGACAGGGGGCCCACGAGCAGTACTTC. It is translated as CASIEPGQGAHEQYF. The chain uses TRBV10-2 and TRBJ2-7; 12 bases map to TRBD1. The V segment lost 7 bases and the J segment 5 bases; nucleotides outside the gene matches: 9. From germline, CDR1 is WSHSY and CDR2 SAAADI. This CDR3 spans 15 amino acids.